Sequencing of this T cell receptor beta chain was carried out in a study of OX40 agonist ivuxolimab in advanced cancers. Libraries were prepared by immunoSEQ multiplex PCR; TCRdb keeps only in-frame clonotypes and omits some of them. This sample has over 35,000 clones; over 65% occur once, and the top ten carry 23%. V lost 2 bases to trimming and J lost 7 bases, with 9 bases between them. Per the germline V gene, CDR1 is KGHSH and CDR2 is LQKENI. CDR3 length: 13 amino acids. The chain is built from TRBV18 and TRBJ2-1, with a weak D call TRBD1 (5 bases). This receptor was obtained from an adult with an advanced solid tumor such as melanoma, head and neck, liver or kidney cancer. This sample comprised CD4+ or CD8+ T cells sorted from blood, obtained in a trial of the OX40 agonist ivuxolimab. This chain's CDR3 is CASSPAGKNEQFF. For the CDR3, the DNA is TGTGCCAGCTCACCAGCAGGGAAAAATGAGCAGTTCTTC. Full variable domain (remainder filled in from reference TRBV18 and TRBJ2-1): NAGVMQNPRHLVRRRGQEARLRCSPMKGHSHVYWYRQLPEEGLKFMVYLQKENIIDESGMPKERFSAEFPKEGPSILRIQQVVRGDSAAYFCASSPAGKNEQFFGPGTRLTVL.